Sequencing of this T cell receptor (beta chain) was carried out in a study of cytomegalovirus exposure and HLA in healthy donors. Germline-derived CDR1 and CDR2 are MNHEY and SVGAGI. CDR3 length: 12 amino acids. Study findings and constraints: The authors later found TCR association rates varying by HLA locus, with DRB1 most and HLA-C fewest. Most sequenced TCRs were rare (though some public TCRs occurred in many donors). Productive rates of about 90% or about 30% were seen for most TCR beta V segments in an earlier analysis. What TCR beta sequences reportedly achieved was accurate prediction of HLA-A and HLA-B alleles in most subjects.

In its sample, this clone was seen a few times. Its antigen is currently unknown. PCR employed 60 Vbeta and 13 Jbeta primers. Produced via immunoSEQ multiplex PCR; TCRdb's table is partial and in-frame only. This table has around 160,000 clones, around two thirds appearing once. This chain joins TRBV6-5 and TRBJ1-5; the D gene is possibly TRBD1 (6 bases). Sequencing was carried out using PBMCs. The receptor was isolated from a man between 50 and 59 years old in good health and CMV-seronegative. As DNA, the CDR3 is TGTGCTACAGGGCAGGGCAATCAGCCCCAGCATTTT. This encodes CATGQGNQPQHF.